This T cell receptor (beta chain) was captured by sequencing in a study of T-cell memory formation after mild COVID-19. Findings of the study overall: Later expanders leaned CD4+, whereas day 15 to 85 contracting clones were balanced CD4/CD8. Among clones peaking at day 37 in the second wave, SARS-CoV-2 specificity remained unconfirmed.

On this clonotype itself: The target antigen is unknown.

J was trimmed by 4 bases and V by 4 bases; bases with no gene match: 12. The CDR3 contains 18 residues. From germline, CDR1 is SGHAT and CDR2 FQNNGV. Constant-segment primers served in 5'RACE that generated TCR alpha and TCR beta cDNA libraries bearing sample barcodes and UMIs. TCRdb analysed the 5' RACE reads with MiXCR anew, one entry per CDR3 protein. Counted here are about 250,000 distinct CDR3 sequences, 15% occurring once; the ten biggest clones make up over 2%. This chain joins TRBV11-2 and TRBJ2-1, with 11 bases lining up with TRBD2. This receptor was identified in an adult woman who had mild COVID-19 (a few samples of this study predate the infection). Cell type and time point are not known. Sample: PBMCs or a T cell subset sorted from them (not recorded which). CDR3 loop: CASSSWTSGWGIYNEQFF. CDR3 nucleotides: TGTGCCAGCAGCTCATGGACTAGCGGGTGGGGAATATACAATGAGCAGTTCTTC. Drawing the rest from reference TRBV11-2 and TRBJ2-1, the complete variable domain is EAGVAQSPRYKIIEKRQSVAFWCNPISGHATLYWYQQILGQGPKLLIQFQNNGVVDDSQLPKDRFSAERLKGVDSTLKIQPAKLEDSAVYLCASSSWTSGWGIYNEQFFGPGTRLTVL.